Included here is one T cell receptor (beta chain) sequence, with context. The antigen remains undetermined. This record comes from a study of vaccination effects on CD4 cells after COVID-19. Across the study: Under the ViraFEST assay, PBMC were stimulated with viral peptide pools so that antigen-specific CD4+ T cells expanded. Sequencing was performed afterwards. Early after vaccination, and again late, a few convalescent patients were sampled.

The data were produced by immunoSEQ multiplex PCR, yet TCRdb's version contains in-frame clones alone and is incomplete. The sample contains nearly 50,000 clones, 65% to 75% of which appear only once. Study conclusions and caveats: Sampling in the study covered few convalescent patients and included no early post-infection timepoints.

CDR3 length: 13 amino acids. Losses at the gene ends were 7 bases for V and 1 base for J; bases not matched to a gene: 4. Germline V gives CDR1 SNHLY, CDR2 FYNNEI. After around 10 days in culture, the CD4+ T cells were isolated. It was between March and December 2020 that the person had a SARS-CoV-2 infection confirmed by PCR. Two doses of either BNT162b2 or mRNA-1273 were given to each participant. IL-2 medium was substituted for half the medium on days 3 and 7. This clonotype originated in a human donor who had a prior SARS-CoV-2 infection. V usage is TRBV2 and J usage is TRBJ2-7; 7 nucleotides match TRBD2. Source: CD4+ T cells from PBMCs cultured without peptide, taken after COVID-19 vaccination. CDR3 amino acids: CASTSGDSYEQYF. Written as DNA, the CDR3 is TGTGCCAGCACCAGCGGGGATTCCTACGAGCAGTACTTC.